The 12 T cell receptor beta chains below were found in one sample sequenced in a study of T-cell reconstitution after alpha-beta-depleted transplantation in children. Unique molecular identifiers were used to barcode this TCRbeta library. TCRdb re-analysed the PCR reads in MiXCR, keeping a single row per CDR3 protein. The profile shows over 550,000 distinct CDR3 sequences, roughly a tenth of them singletons. The source material was PBMCs from the stem cell graft donor, sampled from the stem cell graft. Receptors originate from a human donor who donated a stem cell graft to a child with acute myeloid leukemia.

This clonotype was detected a few times. The rearrangement links TRBV7-9 to TRBJ2-7; weak D call: TRBD2 (5 bases). Germline V CDR1 and CDR2: SEHNR, FQNEAQ (reference sequence). V was clipped by 5 bases and J by 3 bases, with 11 bases between them. The CDR3 extends over 13 amino acids. The CDR3 sequence: CASSPRDHYEQYF. CDR3 sequence (DNA): TGTGCCAGCAGCCCCCGGGATCACTACGAGCAGTACTTC. Supplemented by reference TRBV7-9 and TRBJ2-7, the full variable domain reads DTGVSQNPRHKITKRGQNVTFRCDPISEHNRLYWYRQTLGQGPEFLTYFQNEAQLEKSRLLSDRFSAERPKGSFSTLEIQRTEQGDSAMYLCASSPRDHYEQYFGPGTRLTVT.

This clonotype occurred many times. The chain joins TRBV27 to TRBJ2-3, with 9 positions matching TRBD1. The germline gives CDR1 MNHEY, CDR2 SMNVEV (reference sequence). Losses at the gene ends were 6 bases for V and 6 bases for J; bases not matched to a gene: 7. The CDR3 has 14 amino acids. The CDR3 nucleotides read TGTGCCAGCAGCGACAGGGGGTTAGGGGATACGCAGTATTTT. This gives the protein CASSDRGLGDTQYF.

The gene calls are TRBV12-3 or TRBV12-4 and TRBJ1-2, with TRBD1 matching 8 bases. The CDR3 runs 14 residues. Losses at the gene ends were 7 bases for V and 5 bases for J; bases not matched to a gene: 9. The CDR3 nucleotides are TGTGCCAGCACTTTGACAGGGGTTCCATATGGCTACACCTTC. This translates into CASTLTGVPYGYTF.

This clonotype was counted at least ten times. The J gene is TRBJ2-1, the V gene TRBV9; a possible D gene is TRBD1 (6 bases). Trimming pared 4 bases from V and 7 bases from J, leaving 18 bases between. The CDR3 spans 15 residues. CDR1 and CDR2 (germline): SGDLS, YYNGEE. The CDR3 loop is CASSIRDTMENEQFF. DNA for the CDR3: TGTGCCAGCAGCATCCGGGACACAATGGAAAATGAGCAGTTCTTC.

This clonotype was seen a handful of times. The rearrangement links TRBV5-1 to TRBJ2-1; maybe TRBD2 (5 bases). With 4 bases removed from V and 0 bases from J, the gap between germline ends came to 17 bases. Per germline, CDR1 SGHRS and CDR2 YFSETQ. This CDR3 has 17 residues. The CDR3 coding sequence is TGCGCCAGCAGCCGGGGTCGGGCTACGAGCTCCTACAATGAGCAGTTCTTC. Residues: CASSRGRATSSYNEQFF.

This clonotype was recorded many times. This chain uses TRBV4-3 with TRBJ2-1; no definite D call. V dropped 1 base and J dropped 6 bases, with 10 bases sitting between them. The CDR3 consists of 14 residues. Germline CDR1 is LGHNA and CDR2 is YSLEER. The CDR3 reads CASSQVSDFNEQFF. CDR3 in DNA: TGCGCCAGCAGCCAAGTTTCTGACTTCAATGAGCAGTTCTTC.

This clonotype was detected only a few times. The V gene is TRBV10-3, the J gene TRBJ2-1; the D call may be TRBD1 or TRBD2 (5 bases each). CDR1 and CDR2 from the germline V gene are ENHRY and SYGVKD. V gave up 2 bases and J gave up 8 bases, with 13 bases separating them. The CDR3 spans 14 residues. In DNA, the CDR3 is TGTGCCATCAGTGAGCCGAATCTGGGGGATGAGCAGTTCTTC. It translates to CAISEPNLGDEQFF.

There are many counts of this clonotype. The genes are TRBV5-1 and TRBJ2-1, with D tentatively TRBD2 (6 bases). V lost 1 base and J lost 8, with 13 bases in between. The CDR3 contains 14 residues. CDR1 and CDR2 from the germline V gene are SGHRS and YFSETQ. DNA for the CDR3: TGCGCCAGCAGCTTGTCGGTAGGCGGGGATGAGCAGTTCTTC. It specifies CASSLSVGGDEQFF.

This clonotype has just a few counts. The V call is TRBV5-1, the J call TRBJ2-5; tentatively, D is TRBD1 or TRBD2 (6 bases each). The V gene lost 7 bases and the J gene lost 3 bases, with 19 bases spanning the gap. The germline gives CDR1 SGHRS, CDR2 YFSETQ. The CDR3 runs to 15 residues. The DNA of the CDR3 is TGCGCCAGCTCCCTTAGGGGGGCTAGCGAAGAGACCCAGTACTTC. Encoded protein: CASSLRGASEETQYF.

This sequence joins TRBV14 and TRBJ2-7; TRBD2 matches 7 bases. The V segment lost 1 base and the J segment 4 bases; nucleotides outside the gene matches: 16. CDR3 length: 18 amino acids. Germline CDR1 reads SGHDN; CDR2 reads FVKESK. CDR3 residues: CASSQAFVGLEGSYEQYF. The DNA of the CDR3 is TGTGCCAGCAGCCAAGCCTTTGTCGGACTAGAGGGGTCGTACGAGCAGTACTTC. Complete variable domain (other parts from reference TRBV14 and TRBJ2-7): EAGVTQFPSHSVIEKGQTVTLRCDPISGHDNLYWYRRVMGKEIKFLLHFVKESKQDESGMPNNRFLAERTGGTYSTLKVQPAELEDSGVYFCASSQAFVGLEGSYEQYFGPGTRLTVT.

At least ten counts were recorded for this clonotype. The genes are TRBV12-3 or TRBV12-4 and TRBJ1-2; tentatively, D is TRBD1 (6 bases). The germline V and J ends were trimmed by 7 bases and 4 bases, with 13 bases remaining between them. The CDR3 extends over 13 amino acids. The CDR3 nucleotides are TGTGCCAGCACCTTAGGGGGGTCCTATGGCTACACCTTC. It specifies CASTLGGSYGYTF.

J is TRBJ1-5 and V is TRBV7-2; D is ambiguous. Germline lookup yields CDR1 SGHTA and CDR2 FQGNSA. The CDR3 is made up of 15 amino acids. The V end was cut by 3 bases, the J end by 0 bases, with 9 bases between. As DNA, the CDR3 is TGTGCCAGCAGCTTCGTGGACGATAGCAATCAGCCCCAGCATTTT. Residues: CASSFVDDSNQPQHF.